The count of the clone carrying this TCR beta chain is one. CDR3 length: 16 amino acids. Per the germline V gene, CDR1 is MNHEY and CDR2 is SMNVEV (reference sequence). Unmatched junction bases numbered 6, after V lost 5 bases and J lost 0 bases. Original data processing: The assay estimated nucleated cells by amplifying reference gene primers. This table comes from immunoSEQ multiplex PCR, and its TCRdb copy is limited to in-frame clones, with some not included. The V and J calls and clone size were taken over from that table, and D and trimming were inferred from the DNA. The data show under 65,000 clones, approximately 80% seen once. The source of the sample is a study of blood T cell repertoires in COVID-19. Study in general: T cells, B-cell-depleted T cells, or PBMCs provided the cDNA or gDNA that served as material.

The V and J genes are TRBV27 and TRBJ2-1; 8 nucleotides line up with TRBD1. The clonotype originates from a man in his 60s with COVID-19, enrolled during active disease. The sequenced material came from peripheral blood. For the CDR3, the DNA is TGTGCCAGCAGTCCGGGGACAGGCAGCTCCTACAATGAGCAGTTCTTC. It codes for CASSPGTGSSYNEQFF.